These T cell receptor beta chains were read from a single sample in a study of shared clonotypes between healthy human individuals. Some clones are missing from TCRdb's copy, which holds only in-frame ones; the method was immunoSEQ multiplex PCR. The sample contains 150,000 to 200,000 clones, 65% to 80% of which appear only once. The specimen sequenced was memory CD4+ T cells sorted from blood. The receptors here all came from a man aged 25-40 years in good health. The CDR3 runs from the conserved cysteine through the conserved F or W. The D gene is left open where the match is weak. A clone size is listed for some rows: how often the clone was seen (once, few, many), or a class if it is expanded.

V	D	length	J	size	CDR3	DNA
TRBV2	NA	13	TRBJ2-7	NA	CASSGTVPYEQYF	TGTGCCAGCAGTGGGACAGTACCCTACGAGCAGTACTTC
TRBV5-1	TRBD2	16	TRBJ2-3	NA	CASSLALAGDSDTQYF	TGCGCCAGCAGCTTGGCACTAGCGGGAGACTCAGATACGCAGTATTTT
TRBV7-6	TRBD1	18	TRBJ2-1	NA	CASSWVPGQGAADNEQFF	TGTGCCAGCAGCTGGGTCCCGGGACAGGGGGCGGCGGACAATGAGCAGTTCTTC
TRBV9	NA	16	TRBJ1-4	NA	CASSVDTGRDNEKLFF	TGTGCCAGCAGCGTAGATACCGGGAGGGATAATGAAAAACTGTTTTTT
TRBV5-6	NA	16	TRBJ2-2	NA	CASSSLHRAPTGELFF	TGTGCCAGCAGCTCCTTACACAGGGCCCCCACCGGGGAGCTGTTTTTT
TRBV7-2	NA	13	TRBJ2-7	NA	CASSPVAGREQYF	TGTGCCAGCAGCCCGGTAGCAGGGCGCGAGCAGTACTTC
TRBV9	TRBD1	15	TRBJ1-4	NA	CASSTGTGVVEKLFF	TGTGCCAGCAGCACGGGGACAGGGGTAGTTGAAAAACTGTTTTTT
TRBV9	NA	15	TRBJ2-1	NA	CASSQEDRFSHEQFF	TGTGCCAGCAGCCAGGAAGACAGATTTAGTCATGAGCAGTTCTTC
TRBV9	NA	15	TRBJ1-2	NA	CASSVEGTTNYGYTF	TGTGCCAGCAGCGTGGAGGGTACCACTAACTATGGCTACACCTTC
TRBV5-6	TRBD1	15	TRBJ1-2	NA	CASSADRGRGYGYTF	TGTGCCAGCAGCGCGGACAGGGGACGGGGCTATGGCTACACCTTC
TRBV11-3	NA	13	TRBJ2-1	NA	CASSLSAPTEQFF	TGTGCCAGCAGCTTATCCGCCCCTACGGAGCAGTTCTTC
TRBV6-1	NA	13	TRBJ2-7	NA	CASSEAASYEQYF	TGTGCCAGCAGTGAAGCCGCGTCCTACGAGCAGTACTTC
TRBV5-6	TRBD1	14	TRBJ1-2	few	CASIPQGAYYGYTF	TGTGCCAGCATACCCCAGGGGGCTTACTATGGCTACACCTTC
TRBV9	NA	16	TRBJ2-3	NA	CASSVAPGASTDTQYF	TGTGCCAGCAGCGTAGCTCCCGGGGCGAGCACAGATACGCAGTATTTT
TRBV4-3	NA	13	TRBJ2-7	NA	CASGTGTTYEQYF	TGCGCCAGCGGAACAGGGACGACCTACGAGCAGTACTTC
TRBV14	NA	13	TRBJ1-1	few	CASSQDWGTEAFF	TGTGCCAGCAGCCAAGATTGGGGCACTGAAGCTTTCTTT
TRBV5-1	NA	14	TRBJ2-3	NA	CASSIGTSTDTQYF	TGCGCCAGCAGCATCGGGACTAGCACAGATACGCAGTATTTT
TRBV18	NA	14	TRBJ2-2	NA	CASSPPLNTGELFF	TGTGCCAGCTCACCACCCCTTAACACCGGGGAGCTGTTTTTT
TRBV6-6	TRBD2	14	TRBJ2-5	NA	CASRLAGERETQYF	TGTGCCAGCAGACTAGCGGGAGAGAGGGAGACCCAGTACTTC
TRBV29-1	TRBD1	11	TRBJ2-7	NA	CSVGQGHEQYF	TGCAGCGTTGGACAGGGCCACGAGCAGTACTTC
TRBV5-6	NA	13	TRBJ2-3	NA	CASSLRGTDTQYF	TGTGCCAGCAGCTTGCGGGGGACAGATACGCAGTATTTT
TRBV25-1	NA	12	TRBJ2-5	NA	CASSFGLETQYF	TGTGCCAGCAGTTTCGGGTTAGAGACCCAGTACTTC
TRBV5-1	TRBD1	15	TRBJ1-2	once	CASSPGTAEGYGYTF	TGCGCCAGCAGCCCCGGGACAGCGGAGGGGTATGGCTACACCTTC
TRBV18	NA	15	TRBJ2-1	NA	CASSPVLVGGNEQFF	TGTGCCAGCTCACCAGTTTTAGTTGGAGGCAATGAGCAGTTCTTC
TRBV5-5	NA	13	TRBJ2-3	many	CASSPEPQTLQYF	TGTGCCAGCAGCCCCGAGCCCCAGACTCTGCAGTATTTT
TRBV6-1	NA	11	TRBJ1-1	NA	CASSGNTEAFF	TGTGCCAGCAGTGGAAACACTGAAGCTTTCTTT
TRBV19	TRBD2	15	TRBJ2-1	NA	CASSSGRANYNEQFF	TGTGCCAGTAGTAGCGGGAGGGCCAACTACAATGAGCAGTTCTTC
TRBV6-6	TRBD1	14	TRBJ2-7	few	CASRPGTGTYEQYF	TGTGCCAGTCGCCCCGGGACAGGGACCTACGAGCAGTACTTC
TRBV23-1	TRBD1	18	TRBJ2-4	NA	CASSHILGWDRSENIQYF	TGCGCCAGCAGTCATATCCTAGGTTGGGACAGGTCCGAAAACATTCAGTACTTC